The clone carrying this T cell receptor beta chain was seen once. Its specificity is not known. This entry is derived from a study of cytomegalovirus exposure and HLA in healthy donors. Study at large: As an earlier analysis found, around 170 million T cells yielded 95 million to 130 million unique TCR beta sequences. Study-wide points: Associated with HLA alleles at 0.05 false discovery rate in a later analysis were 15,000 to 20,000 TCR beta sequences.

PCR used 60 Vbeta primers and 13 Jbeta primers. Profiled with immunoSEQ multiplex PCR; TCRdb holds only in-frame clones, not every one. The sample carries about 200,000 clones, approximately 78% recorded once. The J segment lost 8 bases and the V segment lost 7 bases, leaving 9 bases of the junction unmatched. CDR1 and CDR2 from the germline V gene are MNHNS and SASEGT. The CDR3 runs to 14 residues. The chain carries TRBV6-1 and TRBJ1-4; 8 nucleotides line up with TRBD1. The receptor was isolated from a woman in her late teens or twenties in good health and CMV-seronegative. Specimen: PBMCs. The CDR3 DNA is TGTGCCAGCACCCCAGGACAGGGCGGCGAAAAACTGTTTTTT. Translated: CASTPGQGGEKLFF.